The 11 T cell receptor beta chains below were found in one sample sequenced in a study of blood T cells in healthy people across ages. Together with a sample-barcoded 5' primer, a J-beta primer mix was included in a second PCR lasting about 7 to 12 cycles. TCRdb redid the calling of the 5' RACE reads with MiXCR, one entry per CDR3 protein. The data contain over a million distinct CDR3 sequences, approximately 59% of them seen just once; the ten biggest clones take up 6.5% to 8%. Sample: blood. These receptor sequences come from a man between 18 and 29 years old in good health.

This clonotype occurred a few times. The chain links TRBV11-2 to TRBJ2-7; no firm D call. The germline gives CDR1 SGHAT, CDR2 FQNNGV. With 2 bases removed from V and 6 bases from J, the gap between germline ends came to 5 bases. The CDR3 totals 11 residues. CDR3 coding DNA: TGTGCCAGCAGCTTAATGTCCGAGCAGTACTTC. Amino acid sequence: CASSLMSEQYF.

The gene calls are TRBV15 and TRBJ2-4; D may be TRBD2 (6 bases). The DNA end favors TRBJ2-5, so the J call may be wrong. The CDR3 spans 15 residues. The V gene's germline CDR1 is LNHNV and CDR2 YYDKDF (reference sequence). CDR3 sequence: CATSRSLGSGETQYF. In nucleotides, the CDR3 is TGTGCCACCAGCAGATCTCTAGGGAGCGGGGAGACCCAGTACTTC.

This chain links TRBV7-2 with TRBJ1-6, with 7 positions matching TRBD1. Germline-derived CDR1 and CDR2 are SGHTA and FQGNSA. The CDR3 has 15 residues. V trimming: 5 bases; J trimming: 9 bases; junction bases outside the gene matches: 10. CDR3 nucleotides: TGTGCCAGCAGCCCCCGGACAGGTGCGACTTCACCCCTCCACTTT. Amino acids: CASSPRTGATSPLHF.

This clonotype was detected only a few times. The chain employs TRBV12-3 or TRBV12-4 and TRBJ2-7; 9 bases fit TRBD2. V shed 6 bases, J shed 4 bases, and the junction held 7 bases outside the gene matches. This CDR3 has 14 amino acids. CDR3 sequence reads: CASRLGLAGYEQYF. CDR3 nucleotides: TGTGCCAGCAGACTTGGCCTAGCGGGGTACGAGCAGTACTTC.

CDR3 sequence: CASSVGRGHQPQHF. In nucleotides, the CDR3 is TGTGCCAGCAGCGTAGGAAGGGGGCATCAGCCCCAGCATTTT. This chain joins TRBV9 and TRBJ1-5; TRBD1 aligns across 7 bases. Losses at the gene ends were 0 bases for V and 5 bases for J; bases not matched to a gene: 2. Germline values: CDR1 SGDLS, CDR2 YYNGEE. The length of the CDR3 is 14 residues.

In this sample, this clonotype turned up a few times. Here the CDR3 DNA reads TGCGCCAGCAGTGCAAGCGGGGCCGTGGGTTCGGAGACCCAGTACTTC. Residues: CASSASGAVGSETQYF. The chain uses TRBV5-1 and TRBJ2-5, with 7 bases lining up with TRBD2. Germline V gene data show CDR1 as SGHRS and CDR2 as YFSETQ. The CDR3 is 16 residues long. The V and J ends lost 5 bases and 5 bases, in that order; junction bases with no gene match: 15.

This chain links TRBV7-9 with TRBJ2-5; 7 bases are a match to TRBD2. CDR1 and CDR2 (germline): SEHNR, FQNEAQ (reference sequence). The CDR3 spans 14 residues. V was pared by 2 bases and J by 11 bases, with 11 bases of the junction left unmatched. The CDR3 DNA reads TGTGCCAGCAGCTTATTGACTAGCTTGGTTGAGCAGTACTTC. It yields the protein CASSLLTSLVEQYF.

V and J are TRBV4-1 and TRBJ1-2; D uncertain. The germline V gene encodes CDR1 MGHRA and CDR2 YSYEKL. Deletions cut 0 bases from V and 3 bases from J, with 8 bases between. There are 14 residues in the CDR3. CDR3 loop: CASSQDPRDYGYTF. DNA of the CDR3: TGCGCCAGCAGCCAAGATCCCAGAGACTATGGCTACACCTTC.

This clonotype has only one observation. The V call is TRBV7-2, the J call TRBJ2-7; D may be TRBD2 (6 bases). The germline V gene has CDR1 SGHTA and CDR2 FQGNSA. Trimming cost V 5 bases and J 10 bases, with 27 bases left between them. The CDR3 runs 16 residues. The CDR3 region is CASSLITGTQRYTQYF. For the CDR3, the DNA is TGTGCCAGCAGCCTTATAACCGGGACTCAGAGGTATACCCAGTACTTC. Looking up the rest from reference TRBV7-2 and TRBJ2-7 gives the full variable domain: GAGVSQSPSNKVTEKGKDVELRCDPISGHTALYWYRQSLGQGLEFLIYFQGNSAPDKSGLPSDRFSAERTGGSVSTLTIQRTQQEDSAVYLCASSLITGTQRYTQYFGPGTRLTVT.

This chain uses TRBV2 with TRBJ1-2, with D unresolved. Germline loops: CDR1 SNHLY, CDR2 FYNNEI. V was cut by 1 base and J by 5 bases, with 14 bases left in between. The CDR3 runs 15 residues. The CDR3 coding sequence is TGTGCCAGCAGTGAAGTCGGCGGACCCCGGTATGGCTACACCTTC. Amino acid sequence: CASSEVGGPRYGYTF.

This clonotype has more than one count but fewer than ten. This chain joins TRBV5-1 and TRBJ2-7, with D hard to call. Trimming left V 4 bases short and J 1 base short, with 12 bases between. Germline CDR1 reads SGHRS; CDR2 reads YFSETQ. This CDR3 spans 14 amino acids. For the CDR3, the DNA is TGCGCCAGCAGCGTGGGGATTAATTCCTACGAGCAGTACTTC. It translates to CASSVGINSYEQYF.